Each of the 18 T cell receptor beta chains below was sequenced from the same sample in a study of control samples from healthy donors and cancer patients. Clones were read by immunoSEQ multiplex PCR, and TCRdb kept only the in-frame ones, dropping some. The sample carries about 80,000 clones, about nine tenths recorded once. Sequences were obtained from blood. These receptors were collected from a man between 45 and 60 years old in good health.

This chain's CDR3 is CASSIPGQGIYEQYF. DNA for the CDR3: TGCGCCAGCAGCATTCCGGGACAGGGTATTTACGAGCAGTACTTC. V gene TRBV4-1 combines with J gene TRBJ2-7, with TRBD1 matching over 9 bases. Looked up from germline, CDR1 is MGHRA and CDR2 is YSYEKL. V lost 5 bases, J lost 4 bases, and 9 bases stayed unmatched. The CDR3 runs 15 residues.

This chain connects TRBV20-1 to TRBJ1-2, with D perhaps TRBD1 (5 bases). The CDR3 totals 11 residues. With 3 bases removed from V and 8 bases from J, the gap between germline ends came to 10 bases. Germline V gives CDR1 DFQATT, CDR2 SNEGSKA (reference sequence). This CDR3 is CSASSGGGYTF. Here the CDR3 DNA reads TGCAGTGCTAGTTCTGGGGGGGGCTACACCTTC.

This chain joins TRBV6-1 and TRBJ1-1; TRBD1 aligns across 7 bases. The CDR3 is made up of 14 amino acids. The germline CDR1 and CDR2 sequences are MNHNS and SASEGT. The trim removed 0 bases at V and 10 bases at J, leaving 8 bases unmatched. CDR3 in DNA: TGTGCCAGCAGTGAAGCGTGGGAGGGGGCGGGAGCTTTCTTT. It is translated as CASSEAWEGAGAFF.

This chain joins TRBV19 and TRBJ1-2, with 7 positions matching TRBD1. Trimming at V came to 3 bases and at J to 5 bases, leaving 9 bases not matched to a gene. The CDR3 is 15 amino acids. Germline values: CDR1 LNHDA, CDR2 SQIVND (reference sequence). Here the CDR3 reads CASSIVAGGLYGYTF. The CDR3 region has the DNA TGTGCCAGTAGTATCGTGGCAGGGGGTTTGTATGGCTACACCTTC.

For the CDR3, the DNA is TGTGCCTGGAGTGTATTCCAGGTCTATGGCTACACCTTC. Translating gives CAWSVFQVYGYTF. V usage is TRBV30 and J usage is TRBJ1-2; D is undetermined. V was trimmed by 0 bases and J by 4 bases, leaving 9 bases between them. The CDR3 length is 13 residues. CDR1 and CDR2 (germline): GTSNPN, SVGIG (reference sequence).

The rearrangement links TRBV2 to TRBJ2-2, with 14 bases aligning to TRBD2. CDR1 and CDR2 (germline): SNHLY, FYNNEI. The CDR3 spans 18 residues. The V and J ends lost 7 bases and 2 bases, in that order; junction bases with no gene match: 9. CDR3 sequence: CASTKRLAGGLNTGELFF. The CDR3 DNA reads as TGTGCCAGCACCAAGAGACTAGCGGGGGGGCTTAACACCGGGGAGCTGTTTTTT.

This sequence joins TRBV2 and TRBJ1-1; D is uncertain. The CDR3 totals 12 residues. V gave up 5 bases and J gave up 7 bases, with 11 bases separating them. Germline V gene data show CDR1 as SNHLY and CDR2 as FYNNEI. The CDR3 bases are TGTGCCAGCAGTAGAAACACGGATGAAGCTTTCTTT. It encodes CASSRNTDEAFF.

The chain couples TRBV3-1 (or the pseudogene TRBV3-2) to TRBJ1-2; a possible D gene is TRBD1 (5 bases). Germline CDR1 reads LGHDT; CDR2 reads YNNKEL (reference sequence). The CDR3 consists of 15 residues. Between the trimmed V and J ends, which lost 2 bases and 4 bases, there was a span of 14 bases. CDR3 residues: CASSQLAGAGYGYTF. The CDR3 coding sequence is TGTGCCAGCAGCCAATTGGCTGGGGCGGGCTATGGCTACACCTTC.

The chain is built from TRBV2 and TRBJ1-2, with D unresolved. This CDR3 spans 12 amino acids. With 7 bases removed from V and 7 bases from J, the gap between germline ends came to 13 bases. From germline, CDR1 is SNHLY and CDR2 FYNNEI. Here the CDR3 reads CASTTRPGGYTF. The CDR3 region has the DNA TGTGCCAGCACCACACGACCGGGTGGCTACACCTTC.

CDR3 sequence (DNA): TGTGCCAGCAGTCAGCAACGGGGTCAGCCCCAGCATTTT. This translates into CASSQQRGQPQHF. This rearrangement joins TRBV6-5 to TRBJ1-5; D not certain. This CDR3 comprises 13 residues. Germline V gene sequence: CDR1 MNHEY, CDR2 SVGAGI. V lost 5 bases, J lost 6 bases, and 11 bases lay in between.

CDR3 region: CAISETNQPQHF. The CDR3, as DNA: TGTGCCATCAGTGAAACCAATCAGCCCCAGCATTTT. V usage is TRBV10-3 and J usage is TRBJ1-5, with D unclear. The CDR3 spans 12 residues. The germline V gene encodes CDR1 ENHRY and CDR2 SYGVKD. The V end was cut by 3 bases, the J end by 3 bases, with 3 bases between.

The chain combines TRBV24-1 with TRBJ2-1, with 10 bases that match TRBD1. V was clipped by 2 bases and J by 3 bases; unmatched bases: 3. The CDR3 consists of 16 residues. In germline, CDR1 is KGHDR, CDR2 SFDVKD. This CDR3 is CATSDSGQGYYNEQFF. CDR3 nucleotide sequence: TGTGCCACCAGTGATTCGGGACAGGGGTACTACAATGAGCAGTTCTTC.

The V and J genes are TRBV21-1 and TRBJ2-5; TRBD1, the table's D call, lacks a check against the DNA. TRBV21-1 is a documented pseudogene. The CDR3 length is 16 residues. Written as DNA, the CDR3 is TGTGCCAGCAGCGTCTTCAGACAGCGAAAACAAGAGACCCAGTACTTC. Protein product: CASSVFRQRKQETQYF.

The chain combines TRBV3-1 (or the pseudogene TRBV3-2) with TRBJ2-7, with D perhaps matching TRBD1 or TRBD2 (5 bases each). V lost 4 bases to trimming and J lost 0 bases, with 10 bases between them. CDR3 size: 14 residues. In germline, CDR1 is LGHDT, CDR2 YNNKEL (reference sequence). CDR3 amino acids: CASSPSGASYEQYF. The CDR3 DNA sequence: TGTGCCAGCAGCCCCTCCGGGGCCTCCTACGAGCAGTACTTC.

V is TRBV30 and J is TRBJ2-3; D may be TRBD1 (6 bases). CDR3 length equals 17 residues. In germline, CDR1 is GTSNPN, CDR2 SVGIG (reference sequence). The V end was cut by 2 bases, the J end by 0 bases, with 18 bases between. In DNA, the CDR3 is TGTGCCTGGAGTACTGGGGCGTGGGGGCGAAGCACAGATACGCAGTATTTT. Protein product: CAWSTGAWGRSTDTQYF.

The V and J genes are TRBV9 and TRBJ1-1; D gene unclear. Trimming removed 2 bases from V and 1 base from J, with 6 bases in between. The germline V gene encodes CDR1 SGDLS and CDR2 YYNGEE. This CDR3 comprises 13 residues. The CDR3 loop reads CASSVRANTEAFF. In nucleotides, the CDR3 is TGTGCCAGCAGCGTGCGCGCGAACACTGAAGCTTTCTTT.

The chain couples TRBV13 to TRBJ2-7; TRBD1 or TRBD2 may be the D gene (5 bases each). Trimming pared 1 base from V and 0 bases from J, leaving 13 bases between. From germline, CDR1 is PRHDT and CDR2 FYEKMQ (reference sequence). The CDR3 covers 16 residues. The CDR3 DNA reads as TGTGCCAGCAGCTTAGCGTTTGGGACGGACTCCTACGAGCAGTACTTC. This codes for CASSLAFGTDSYEQYF.

The rearrangement uses TRBV29-1 and TRBJ2-7; no reliable D call. CDR1 and CDR2 from the germline V gene are SQVTM and ANQGSEA. CDR3 length: 12 amino acids. The ends were cut back, 4 bases at V and 3 bases at J, with 10 bases in the middle. CDR3 amino acids: CSVVSHLYEQYF. CDR3 DNA: TGCAGCGTTGTAAGCCACCTCTACGAGCAGTACTTC.